The 22 T cell receptor beta chains listed next were all sequenced from one sample in a study of cytomegalovirus exposure and HLA in healthy donors. The PCR contained 60 Vbeta and 13 Jbeta primers. TCRdb keeps only in-frame clones here, not all; method: immunoSEQ multiplex PCR. The top ten clones hold roughly 9.7% of a sample with about 98,000 clones, around 80% of them seen once. Sequenced sample: PBMCs. The origin of the receptors is a man aged 18 to 30 in good health and CMV-seropositive.

J is TRBJ2-7 and V is TRBV5-4; 14 nucleotides align to TRBD2. Germline CDR1 is SGHNT and CDR2 is YYREEE (reference sequence). J gave up 3 bases and V 4 bases, and 6 bases lay outside the gene matches. The CDR3 runs to 16 residues. Here the CDR3 reads CASSPRTSGGYYEQYF. CDR3 in DNA: TGTGCCAGCAGCCCCCGGACTAGCGGGGGGTACTACGAGCAGTACTTC.

The chain combines TRBV5-1 with TRBJ2-3, with 10 bases fitting TRBD1. The ends lost 0 bases at V and 1 base at J; junction bases unmatched: 5. Germline CDR1 SGHRS, CDR2 YFSETQ. The CDR3 has 17 residues. This CDR3 is CASSLGTGTGGTDTQYF. CDR3 sequence (DNA): TGCGCCAGCAGCTTGGGAACCGGGACAGGGGGCACAGATACGCAGTATTTT.

This clone was seen only a few times. The CDR3 region has the DNA TGTGCCAGCAGTGAATATTTGGCAGGGGCTACTCAAGCTTTCTTT. This encodes CASSEYLAGATQAFF. The genes are TRBV25-1 and TRBJ1-1; possibly TRBD1 for D (6 bases). V was trimmed by 0 bases and J by 9 bases, leaving 17 bases between them. The germline CDR1 and CDR2 sequences are MGHDK and SYGVNS. This CDR3 has 15 residues.

Of note for this clone: This CDR3 is also generated by other DNA sequences in the sample. The gene calls are TRBV27 and TRBJ1-5, with TRBD1 matching over 9 bases. The germline CDR1 and CDR2 sequences are MNHEY and SMNVEV (reference sequence). V shed 5 bases, J shed 4 bases, and the junction held 3 bases outside the gene matches. The length of the CDR3 is 14 residues. CDR3 sequence reads: CASSPGQGNQPQHF. DNA of the CDR3: TGTGCCAGCAGTCCTGGACAGGGGAATCAGCCCCAGCATTTT.

The V and J genes are TRBV2 and TRBJ2-3, with a weak D call TRBD1 (6 bases). Germline CDR1 SNHLY, CDR2 FYNNEI. V lost 5 bases and J lost 0, with 21 bases in between. There are 18 residues in the CDR3. CDR3 residues: CASSLRPHRDSSTDTQYF. In nucleotides, the CDR3 is TGTGCCAGCAGTCTAAGACCCCACAGGGATTCTAGCACAGATACGCAGTATTTT.

The genes are TRBV2 and TRBJ2-1; D uncertain. The CDR3 runs to 15 residues. Germline V CDR1 and CDR2: SNHLY, FYNNEI. Between the trimmed V and J ends, which lost 5 bases and 0 bases, there was a span of 11 bases. The CDR3 bases are TGTGCCAGCAGTCCTGACATTTTCTCCTACAATGAGCAGTTCTTC. Its translation is CASSPDIFSYNEQFF.

This CDR3 is CASSLDRGQISYNEQFF. The DNA of the CDR3 is TGTGCCAGCAGCTTAGATCGCGGTCAGATCTCCTACAATGAGCAGTTCTTC. The chain couples TRBV7-6 to TRBJ2-1; D unclear. Germline V lookup: CDR1 SGHVS, CDR2 FNYEAQ. V shed 1 base and J shed 0 bases, with 13 bases lying between them. The CDR3 has 17 residues.

The J gene is TRBJ2-5, the V gene TRBV6-1; D is perhaps TRBD1 (5 bases). The V end was cut by 1 base, the J end by 5 bases, with 14 bases between. The CDR3 is 15 residues long. Germline V gene data show CDR1 as MNHNS and CDR2 as SASEGT. CDR3 bases: TGTGCCAGCAGTGAAGGGGGCGCCCCTCGGGAGACCCAGTACTTC. Translating it yields CASSEGGAPRETQYF.

The DNA of the CDR3 is TGCGCCAGCAGCGCTCCGGGACTAGCGGGACAAAACATTCAGTACTTC. Translated, it gives CASSAPGLAGQNIQYF. The chain links TRBV5-1 to TRBJ2-4; 13 nucleotides align to TRBD2. V lost 4 bases and J lost 5; bases outside the gene matches: 6. The CDR3 is 16 amino acids. Germline V gene lookup returns CDR1 SGHRS and CDR2 YFSETQ.

This clone was observed a handful of times. The V gene is TRBV5-6, the J gene TRBJ2-5; D not resolved. V was clipped by 1 base and J by 5 bases, with 6 bases between them. The CDR3 has 12 amino acids. The germline V gene encodes CDR1 SGHDT and CDR2 YYEEEE. This CDR3 reads CASSLSRETQYF. The CDR3 DNA sequence: TGTGCCAGCAGCTTGTCTCGGGAGACCCAGTACTTC.

A single count supports this clone. This chain uses TRBV5-1 with TRBJ1-1; 10 nucleotides agree with TRBD1. CDR3 length: 15 amino acids. Germline CDR1 and CDR2: SGHRS and YFSETQ. Trimming removed 3 bases from V and 5 bases from J; junction bases left unmatched: 7. The CDR3 nucleotides read TGCGCCAGCAGCTACTCGACAGGGGGCAGTACTGAAGCTTTCTTT. As protein: CASSYSTGGSTEAFF.

The chain recombines TRBV4-1 with TRBJ1-2; 7 bases are a match to TRBD1. Germline CDR1 MGHRA, CDR2 YSYEKL. This CDR3 contains 17 residues. With 1 base clipped from V and 0 bases from J, the junction kept 8 bases outside the gene matches. CDR3 in DNA: TGCGCCAGCAGCCAAGTCAACTCGGGACAGTCTAACTATGGCTACACCTTC. The encoded protein is CASSQVNSGQSNYGYTF.

The rearrangement links TRBV27 to TRBJ2-1; D call uncertain. The germline V and J ends were trimmed by 3 bases and 3 bases, with 6 bases remaining between them. The germline gives CDR1 MNHEY, CDR2 SMNVEV (reference sequence). CDR3 size: 13 residues. The CDR3 region is CASSLSYYNEQFF. CDR3 nucleotides: TGTGCCAGCAGTTTGAGTTACTACAATGAGCAGTTCTTC.

The chain is built from TRBV11-2 and TRBJ1-6; D ambiguous. CDR1 and CDR2 from the germline V gene are SGHAT and FQNNGV. This CDR3 is 16 amino acids long. V lost 1 base to trimming and J lost 3 bases, with 10 bases between them. CDR3 sequence reads: CASSLGGSIYNSPLHF. As DNA, the CDR3 is TGTGCCAGCAGCTTAGGAGGTAGTATCTATAATTCACCCCTCCACTTT.

This clone was observed a single time. The chain uses TRBV18 and TRBJ1-2; D unresolved. The V and J ends lost 3 bases and 8 bases respectively, with 16 bases between them. The CDR3 contains 14 residues. CDR1 KGHSH and CDR2 LQKENI come from the germline V gene. As DNA, the CDR3 is TGTGCCAGCTCACCGCGAGGAGGCTCGGAGGGCTACACCTTC. Residues: CASSPRGGSEGYTF.

The rearrangement uses TRBV9 and TRBJ2-7, with TRBD1 matching 10 bases. The CDR3 loop spans 15 amino acids. Germline CDR1 and CDR2: SGDLS and YYNGEE. V shed 0 bases, J shed 3 bases, and the junction held 3 bases outside the gene matches. Written as DNA, the CDR3 is TGTGCCAGCAGCGTAGGGGACAGGGGACACTACGAGCAGTACTTC. Translated: CASSVGDRGHYEQYF.

The chain is built from TRBV7-8 and TRBJ1-6; TRBD1 might be the D (6 bases). This CDR3 has 15 amino acids. V lost 4 bases, J lost 5 bases, and 12 bases lay in between. Germline CDR1 is SGHVS and CDR2 is FQNEAQ. The CDR3 here is CASSSRDKDNSPLHF. CDR3 DNA sequence: TGTGCCAGCAGCTCCCGGGACAAAGATAATTCACCCCTCCACTTT.

The chain has TRBV5-1 and TRBJ2-7; 10 nucleotides agree with TRBD1. With 1 base clipped from V and 0 bases from J, the junction kept 1 base outside the gene matches. Germline loops: CDR1 SGHRS, CDR2 YFSETQ. The CDR3 is 15 residues long. CDR3 DNA: TGCGCCAGCAGCTTGAGGACAGGGGGCTCCTACGAGCAGTACTTC. This encodes CASSLRTGGSYEQYF.

The chain links TRBV4-2 to TRBJ2-6, with 8 nucleotides matching TRBD2. The CDR3 covers 18 residues. Germline CDR1 is LGHNA and CDR2 is YNFKEQ. Trimming removed 2 bases from V and 4 bases from J; junction bases left unmatched: 10. This chain's CDR3 is CASSQPPGGARGANVLTF. CDR3 coding DNA: TGTGCCAGCAGCCAACCCCCGGGGGGGGCGCGGGGGGCCAACGTCCTGACTTTC.

The CDR3 reads CASSLGRGNEQFF. CDR3 coding DNA: TGTGCCAGCAGCCTCGGCCGGGGCAATGAGCAGTTCTTC. This chain connects TRBV13 to TRBJ2-1; TRBD2 is a possible D gene (5 bases). V shed 5 bases and J shed 6 bases, with 11 bases lying between them. Germline CDR1 reads PRHDT; CDR2 reads FYEKMQ (reference sequence). This CDR3 has 13 residues.

The chain couples TRBV28 to TRBJ1-5, with D hard to call. This CDR3 contains 15 residues. Germline lookup yields CDR1 MDHEN and CDR2 SYDVKM. Trimming cost V 5 bases and J 2 bases, with 13 bases left between them. The CDR3 sequence: CASSRGIYGNQPQHF. CDR3 sequence (DNA): TGTGCCAGCAGTCGGGGAATTTATGGCAATCAGCCCCAGCATTTT.

The rearrangement uses TRBV5-1 and TRBJ2-7, with D perhaps matching TRBD1 (5 bases). CDR1 and CDR2 from the germline V gene are SGHRS and YFSETQ. V lost 1 base and J lost 5, with 19 bases in between. There are 16 residues in the CDR3. CDR3 nucleotides: TGCGCCAGCAGCTTGAATGGGCCTTCAGGGTCCCACGAGCAGTACTTC. Encoded protein: CASSLNGPSGSHEQYF.